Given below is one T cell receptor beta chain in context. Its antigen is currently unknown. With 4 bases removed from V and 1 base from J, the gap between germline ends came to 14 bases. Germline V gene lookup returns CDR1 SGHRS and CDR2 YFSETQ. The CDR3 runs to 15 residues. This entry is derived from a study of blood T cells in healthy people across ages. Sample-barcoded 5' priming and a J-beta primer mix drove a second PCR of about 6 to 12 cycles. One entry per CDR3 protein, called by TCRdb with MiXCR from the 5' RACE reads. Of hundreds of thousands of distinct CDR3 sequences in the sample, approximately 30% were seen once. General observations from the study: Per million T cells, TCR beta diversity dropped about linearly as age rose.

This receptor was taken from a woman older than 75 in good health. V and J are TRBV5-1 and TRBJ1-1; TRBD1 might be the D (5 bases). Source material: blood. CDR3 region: CASSQWGPTNTEAFF. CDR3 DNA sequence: TGCGCCAGCAGCCAATGGGGACCTACGAACACTGAAGCTTTCTTT.